A selection of T cell receptor beta chains follows, all from one sample in a study of T cell responses to AZD1222 COVID-19 vaccine. The assay was immunoSEQ multiplex PCR, and TCRdb's table has in-frame clones only and misses some. The profile shows about 210,000 clones, over 80% of them singletons. The material sequenced was peripheral blood, taken on day 0 of AZD1222 vaccination. All receptors derive from an adult in good health. Both conserved end residues are part of each CDR3. Fields, in order: D gene, clone size, V gene, CDR3 length, J gene, CDR3 DNA, CDR3 protein. A D gene is named only where the DNA matches it firmly. Size is stated for part of the rows, as once, few or many counts, or as a class when the clone is expanded.

-	-	TRBV19	16	TRBJ2-4	TGTGCCAGTAGTCGGAACCGACCCGAGAAGGAAAACATTCAGTACTTC	CASSRNRPEKENIQYF
-	once	TRBV4-2	16	TRBJ1-3	TGTGCCAGCAGCCAATGGACAGTCCCCTCTGGAAACACCATATATTTT	CASSQWTVPSGNTIYF
-	-	TRBV13	17	TRBJ1-2	TGTGCCAGCAGCTTAGGGCATCAACAGGTCAGGTACTATGGCTACACCTTC	CASSLGHQQVRYYGYTF
-	-	TRBV2	14	TRBJ2-5	TGTGCCAGCATGGTAGGACCGCTCCAAGAGACCCAGTACTTC	CASMVGPLQETQYF
-	-	TRBV5-5	14	TRBJ1-3	TGTGCCAGCAGCTTTACAGGGCCTGGAAACACCATATATTTT	CASSFTGPGNTIYF
TRBD1	-	TRBV2	13	TRBJ2-7	TGTGCCGGACGGGACAGGGCCCCCTACGAGCAGTACTTC	CAGRDRAPYEQYF
TRBD1	once	TRBV7-8	18	TRBJ1-5	TGTGCCAGCAGCTTATCCGACAGGGCACGTGGTAGCAATCAGCCCCAGCATTTT	CASSLSDRARGSNQPQHF
TRBD1	-	TRBV3-1/TRBV3-2	20	TRBJ2-3	TGTGCCAGCAGCCAACCTGTCCCGGGACAGGAGATTCCCCGCACAGATACGCAGTATTTT	CASSQPVPGQEIPRTDTQYF
-	once	TRBV19	17	TRBJ1-1	TGTGCCAGTAGTATAAGCCCAGAGGGAGTTAATTTCCCTGAAGCTTTCTTT	CASSISPEGVNFPEAFF
TRBD2	-	TRBV5-1	15	TRBJ2-7	TGCGCCAGCAGCTTTCTAGCGGGGGGCACCTACGAGCAGTACTTC	CASSFLAGGTYEQYF
TRBD1	-	TRBV24-1	19	TRBJ1-1	TGTGCCACCAGTGCCGCGTCTTCCGGGACAGGGGGCTTTAACACTGAAGCTTTCTTT	CATSAASSGTGGFNTEAFF
TRBD1	-	TRBV7-2	15	TRBJ2-5	TGTGCCAGCAGCTCCGGGACAGCGACTCAAGAGACCCAGTACTTC	CASSSGTATQETQYF
-	-	TRBV5-4	16	TRBJ2-5	TGTGCCAGCAGCTTGGGACAGCGCCACGATCAAGAGACCCAGTACTTC	CASSLGQRHDQETQYF
-	-	TRBV7-2	14	TRBJ2-1	TGTGCCAGCAGCTTGGACATTTCCTACAATGAGCAGTTCTTC	CASSLDISYNEQFF
TRBD1	-	TRBV7-8	12	TRBJ2-6	TGTGCCAGCGCAGGGACAGGGGTCGTCCTGACTTTC	CASAGTGVVLTF
-	-	TRBV19	13	TRBJ1-5	TGTGCCAGTAGAGGACAGAGCAATCAGCCCCAGCATTTT	CASRGQSNQPQHF
-	-	TRBV12-3/TRBV12-4	12	TRBJ1-2	TGTGCCAGCAGTTTTTGGGGACACGGCTACACCTTC	CASSFWGHGYTF
-	-	TRBV24-1	16	TRBJ1-1	TGTGCCACCAGTGATCACCCATTGACCGAGAACACTGAAGCTTTCTTT	CATSDHPLTENTEAFF
-	-	TRBV7-8	11	TRBJ1-1	TGTGCCAGCAGCCGGTCGTCAGTGGCTTTCTTT	CASSRSSVAFF
TRBD1	-	TRBV24-1	17	TRBJ1-4	TGTGCCACCAGTGAAAATGGACAGGGGAGGACTAATGAAAAACTGTTTTTT	CATSENGQGRTNEKLFF
-	-	TRBV25-1	16	TRBJ2-2	TGTGCCAGCAGTTCTCTTTTGGGCCGTCAGTCCGGGGAGCTGTTTTTT	CASSSLLGRQSGELFF
-	-	TRBV6-2/TRBV6-3	20	TRBJ1-5	TGTGCCAGCAGTTACTCACTCAGCATGGGAGCGGTCCCTTTAGCCCAGCCCCAGCATTTT	CASSYSLSMGAVPLAQPQHF
-	-	TRBV5-1	16	TRBJ1-6	TGCGCCAGCAGCTTGGCGGTGGCAGGGGATAATTCACCCCTCCACTTT	CASSLAVAGDNSPLHF
-	-	TRBV14	13	TRBJ1-2	TGTGCCAGCAGCCCCGGGACCGGCTATGGCTACACCTTC	CASSPGTGYGYTF
-	-	TRBV11-2	13	TRBJ1-5	TGTGCCAGCAGCTTAGTCGGGTTTCAGCCCCAGCATTTT	CASSLVGFQPQHF
-	once	TRBV5-4	14	TRBJ1-2	TGTGCCAGCAGCTTTATGGGGGCAAGATATGGCTACACCTTC	CASSFMGARYGYTF
-	-	TRBV15	12	TRBJ1-4	TGTGCCACCAGCAGAGGGAATGGAAAACTGTTTTTT	CATSRGNGKLFF
-	once	TRBV29-1	13	TRBJ1-5	TGCAGCGTTGAAAGGGGCGAAGGGCAGCCCCAGCATTTT	CSVERGEGQPQHF
-	-	TRBV7-3	16	TRBJ1-6	TGTGCCAGCAGCGTCGGGGGAGGACACAGCGGCTCACCCCTCCACTTT	CASSVGGGHSGSPLHF
-	-	TRBV19	13	TRBJ1-4	TGTGCCAGTATGAGGGGGGAGAATGAAAAACTGTTTTTT	CASMRGENEKLFF
-	-	TRBV7-9	14	TRBJ1-1	TGTGCCAGCAGCTGGCAGAGTCAGGGTAAAGAAGCTTTCTTT	CASSWQSQGKEAFF
TRBD1	once	TRBV9	15	TRBJ1-3	TGTGCCAGCAGCGTCGGACAGGGAGGTGGAAACACCATATATTTT	CASSVGQGGGNTIYF
TRBD1	-	TRBV7-9	15	TRBJ1-1	TGTGCCAGCAGCTCAAACAGGGGGCGTCGCACTGAAGCTTTCTTT	CASSSNRGRRTEAFF
-	-	TRBV30	12	TRBJ1-3	TGTGCCTGGAGGAGGGCTGGAAACACCATATATTTT	CAWRRAGNTIYF
TRBD2	-	TRBV18	14	TRBJ2-1	TGTGCCAGCGAACAGCGGGGGGGCCGCGATGAGCAGTTCTTC	CASEQRGGRDEQFF
-	-	TRBV5-6	14	TRBJ1-4	TGTGCCAGCAGCTCCGGGCGCCGGGCTGAAAAACTGTTTTTT	CASSSGRRAEKLFF
TRBD1	-	TRBV5-1	15	TRBJ1-5	TGCGCCAGCAGCTCGACAGGGGAAGACAATCAGCCCCAGCATTTT	CASSSTGEDNQPQHF
-	-	TRBV11-2	15	TRBJ2-2	TGTGCCAGCAGCCCGGGGGCCAGGGGGACCGGGGAGCTGTTTTTT	CASSPGARGTGELFF
-	once	TRBV28	14	TRBJ1-2	TGTGCCAGCAGCGGTGTGGGCACCTATTATGGCTACACCTTC	CASSGVGTYYGYTF
-	-	TRBV9	12	TRBJ2-2	TGTGCCAGCAGCGTAGTCACCGGGGAGCTGTTTTTT	CASSVVTGELFF
-	-	TRBV2	14	TRBJ1-2	TGTGCCAGCAGTGAATTGGGGACCAGTTATGGCTACACCTTC	CASSELGTSYGYTF
-	few	TRBV5-1	15	TRBJ2-5	TGCGCCAGCAGCTTGGCCGTGCGGTTCCAAGAGACCCAGTACTTC	CASSLAVRFQETQYF
TRBD1	-	TRBV3-1/TRBV3-2	16	TRBJ1-4	TGTGCCAGCAGCCGCCCACTAACAGGGGCTAATGAAAAACTGTTTTTT	CASSRPLTGANEKLFF
-	-	TRBV12-3/TRBV12-4	12	TRBJ1-3	TGTGCCAGCAGGTCCTCTGGAAACACCATATATTTT	CASRSSGNTIYF
-	-	TRBV7-9	14	TRBJ2-2	TGTGCCAGCAGCTTAGAGGAAAACACCGGGGAGCTGTTTTTT	CASSLEENTGELFF
-	-	TRBV2	15	TRBJ1-5	TGTGCCAGCAGTGGGGGCAGGGGAAGCAATCAGCCCCAGCATTTT	CASSGGRGSNQPQHF
-	-	TRBV5-1	12	TRBJ1-6	TGCGCCAGCAGCGCAGGGAATTCACCCCTCCACTTT	CASSAGNSPLHF
-	-	TRBV9	17	TRBJ2-3	TGTGCCAGCAGCGTAGACTCGTTTGGGGGGAGCACAGATACGCAGTATTTT	CASSVDSFGGSTDTQYF
TRBD2	few	TRBV7-8	17	TRBJ2-3	TGTGCCAGCAGCTTCGGGATTAGCGGGGCGAGAACAGATACGCAGTATTTT	CASSFGISGARTDTQYF
-	-	TRBV25-1	13	TRBJ1-2	TGTGCCAGCAGCTTCTCCAGCCTATATGGCTACACCTTC	CASSFSSLYGYTF
TRBD2	-	TRBV3-1/TRBV3-2	13	TRBJ2-3	TGTGCCAGCAGCCAAGCTTCGGGGGGTACGCAGTATTTT	CASSQASGGTQYF
-	-	TRBV7-9	12	TRBJ1-1	TGTGCCAGCAGCCGAGGGGAGGCCGAAGCTTTCTTT	CASSRGEAEAFF
-	-	TRBV2	14	TRBJ1-1	TGTGCCAGCAGGAACAGGGTTATGAACACTGAAGCTTTCTTT	CASRNRVMNTEAFF